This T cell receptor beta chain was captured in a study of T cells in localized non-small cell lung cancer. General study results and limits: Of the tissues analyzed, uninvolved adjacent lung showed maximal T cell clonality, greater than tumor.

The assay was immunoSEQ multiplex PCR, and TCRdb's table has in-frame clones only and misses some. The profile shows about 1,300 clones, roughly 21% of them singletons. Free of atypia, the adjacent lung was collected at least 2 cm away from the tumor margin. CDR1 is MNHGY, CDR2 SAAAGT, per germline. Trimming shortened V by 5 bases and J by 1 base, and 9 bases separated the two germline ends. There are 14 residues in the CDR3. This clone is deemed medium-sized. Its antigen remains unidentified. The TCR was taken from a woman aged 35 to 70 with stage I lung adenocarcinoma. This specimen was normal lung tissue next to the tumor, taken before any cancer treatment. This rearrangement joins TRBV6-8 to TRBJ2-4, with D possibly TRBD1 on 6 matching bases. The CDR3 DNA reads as TGTGCCAGCAGTGAGGGGGAGGCCAAAAACATTCAGTACTTC. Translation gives CASSEGEAKNIQYF.